Listed below are T cell receptor beta chains from one sample, sequenced in a study of shared clonotypes between healthy human individuals. This table comes from immunoSEQ multiplex PCR, and its TCRdb copy is limited to in-frame clones, with some not included. This sample carries about 2.2 million clones, about 94% of them seen once, and the ten largest clones take approximately 1.7%. Sequencing used naive CD8+ T cells from PBMCs. Every receptor here comes from a man in his late teens or twenties in good health. Some clones in this sample may be carry-over from other donors' samples. Both conserved end residues are part of each CDR3. Each record gives: D gene, CDR3 length, V gene, J gene, clone size, CDR3 DNA, CDR3 protein. D genes are given only for firm matches. For some rows the clone size is stated as once, few or many, or as a class when expanded; others skip it.

>TRBD1|17|TRBV27|TRBJ1-2|.
TGTGCCAGCAGTCAAAACCCGGACAGGGTGGTAGGGTATGGCTACACCTTC
CASSQNPDRVVGYGYTF
>.|16|TRBV7-8|TRBJ2-2|.
TGTGCCAGCAGCTTTAGAGCGGACGGGGACACCGGGGAGCTGTTTTTT
CASSFRADGDTGELFF
>.|16|TRBV7-3|TRBJ2-1|.
TGTGCCAGCAGCCGTTTGGGCGATAGCTCCTACAATGAGCAGTTCTTC
CASSRLGDSSYNEQFF
>.|13|TRBV5-6|TRBJ2-2|once
TGTGCCAGCAGCCTAAGGGGAGCGGGGGAGCTGTTTTTT
CASSLRGAGELFF
>.|18|TRBV27|TRBJ2-7|.
TGTGCCAGCAGCCCTTTAAATTTTAATGGTATGGTTCCCGACGAGCAGTACTTC
CASSPLNFNGMVPDEQYF
>.|15|TRBV6-6|TRBJ2-3|.
TGTGCCAGCAGTTACGGTGGCCGGGGCACAGATACGCAGTATTTT
CASSYGGRGTDTQYF
>.|14|TRBV6-5|TRBJ1-2|.
TGTGCCAGCAGAGAAAGGGGATTTCTATATGGCTACACCTTC
CASRERGFLYGYTF
>.|14|TRBV10-3|TRBJ2-7|.
TGTGCCATCAGGGCGACAGGACTTTCCTACGAGCAGTACTTC
CAIRATGLSYEQYF
>TRBD2|12|TRBV27|TRBJ2-5|.
TGTGCCAGTGAGGGCGGGAGAGGAGAGCAGTACTTC
CASEGGRGEQYF
>TRBD1|15|TRBV11-2|TRBJ2-7|.
TGTGCCAGCAGCGACGGGACAGGGGGCGACTACGAGCAGTACTTC
CASSDGTGGDYEQYF
>TRBD2|16|TRBV15|TRBJ2-5|.
TGTGCCACCAGCACTTGGACTAGCGGGAGCCAAGAGACCCAGTACTTC
CATSTWTSGSQETQYF
>.|11|TRBV28|TRBJ2-7|few
TGTGCCAGCAGCCGTACCTACGAGCAGTACTTC
CASSRTYEQYF
>TRBD2|16|TRBV13|TRBJ2-1|.
TGTGCCAGCAGCCCCTGGACTAGCGGCTTATACAATGAGCAGTTCTTC
CASSPWTSGLYNEQFF
>TRBD2|19|TRBV7-2|TRBJ2-1|.
TGTGCCAGCAGCTTAGTGGCTAGCGGGGACTTGAGCTCCTACAATGAGCAGTTCTTC
CASSLVASGDLSSYNEQFF
>TRBD1|14|TRBV7-3|TRBJ1-5|.
TGTGCCAGCAGCCTGACAGGGCGCAATCAGCCCCAGCATTTT
CASSLTGRNQPQHF
>.|12|TRBV29-1|TRBJ2-7|.
TGCAGCGCCCTTGGAGGGGCGAACGAGCAGTACTTC
CSALGGANEQYF
>.|13|TRBV5-6|TRBJ2-1|once
TGTGCCAGCAGCTCGGACTACCACAATGAGCAGTTCTTC
CASSSDYHNEQFF
>TRBD2|18|TRBV9|TRBJ2-7|.
TGTGCCAGCAGCCCGGGAAGCCAGACTAGCGGGAGCCCCCACGAGCAGTACTTC
CASSPGSQTSGSPHEQYF
>.|15|TRBV5-1|TRBJ2-4|.
TGCGCCAGCAGCTTGGAGGGGGTCCTAGGGAACATTCAGTACTTC
CASSLEGVLGNIQYF
>.|15|TRBV7-6|TRBJ1-3|.
TGTGCCAGCAGCTCTTTGGGGGCGTGGGGAAACACCATATATTTT
CASSSLGAWGNTIYF
>TRBD1|14|TRBV28|TRBJ1-5|.
TGTGCCAGCAGTCCCCAGGGGGTCAATCAGCCCCAGCATTTT
CASSPQGVNQPQHF
>.|12|TRBV9|TRBJ1-1|.
TGTGCCAGCAGCGGAATGAACACTGAAGCTTTCTTT
CASSGMNTEAFF
>.|13|TRBV9|TRBJ1-1|few
TGTGCCAGCAGTCCGGGGGGAAACACTGAAGCTTTCTTT
CASSPGGNTEAFF
>.|15|TRBV15|TRBJ1-6|.
TGTGCCACTAACACGCGGGGACGGGATAATTCACCCCTCCACTTT
CATNTRGRDNSPLHF
>TRBD1|14|TRBV9|TRBJ2-7|once
TGTGCCAGCAGCCCGCGACAGGGAGCCGACGAGCAGTACTTC
CASSPRQGADEQYF
>.|15|TRBV10-1|TRBJ2-7|.
TGCGCCAGCAGTGACACCCCAGGGGCCGGGTCCGAGCAGTACTTC
CASSDTPGAGSEQYF
>TRBD1|13|TRBV29-1|TRBJ2-7|.
TGCAGCGTCGCGCGAGGGGGCCCCTACGAGCAGTACTTC
CSVARGGPYEQYF
>TRBD1|14|TRBV7-3|TRBJ2-7|.
TGTGCCAGCAGCGACAGGGGGCCCCCCTACGAGCAGTACTTC
CASSDRGPPYEQYF
>.|14|TRBV13|TRBJ1-4|.
TGTGCCAGCAGCTTTGGGGGGGCACAAGAAAAACTGTTTTTT
CASSFGGAQEKLFF
>.|12|TRBV7-9|TRBJ2-1|.
TGTGCCAGCATCGCTTCAGGCGGTGAGCAGTTCTTC
CASIASGGEQFF
>.|13|TRBV7-3|TRBJ2-5|.
TGTGCCAGCAGCTTAGCACCCCAAGAGACCCAGTACTTC
CASSLAPQETQYF
>.|14|TRBV18|TRBJ1-2|.
TGTGCCAGCTCACCGGGCAACTCTCCATATGGCTACACCTTC
CASSPGNSPYGYTF
>.|17|TRBV7-9|TRBJ2-3|once
TGTGCCAGCAGCTTAGTGTATAGGACCCAGGAGGGAGATACGCAGTATTTT
CASSLVYRTQEGDTQYF
>TRBD1|15|TRBV7-2|TRBJ2-7|.
TGTGCCAGCAGCTCCCGGGACAGCGTATCCTACGAGCAGTACTTC
CASSSRDSVSYEQYF
>.|12|TRBV7-9|TRBJ2-1|.
TGTGCCAGCAGCCCCCTGGGGAGTGAGCAGTTCTTC
CASSPLGSEQFF
>TRBD1|15|TRBV27|TRBJ2-7|.
TGTGCCAGCAGGGGCGGGACAGGGAGTCCCTACGAGCAGTACTTC
CASRGGTGSPYEQYF
>.|16|TRBV15|TRBJ2-3|.
TGTGCCACCAGCAGGCCCGTACAAGCGGACACAGATACGCAGTATTTT
CATSRPVQADTDTQYF
>.|14|TRBV4-1|TRBJ2-7|.
TGCGCCAGCAGCCAAGGTATCTCGGAGGACGAGCAGTACTTC
CASSQGISEDEQYF
>TRBD2|17|TRBV7-3|TRBJ2-1|.
TGTGCCAGCAGCCCAATGCGGGAGACTAGCGGAGGGGATGAGCAGTTCTTC
CASSPMRETSGGDEQFF
>.|14|TRBV7-2|TRBJ1-2|.
TGTGCCAGCAGCCCAATGACAGGATCCTATGGCTACACCTTC
CASSPMTGSYGYTF
>TRBD1|14|TRBV27|TRBJ2-3|.
TGTGCCAGCACCACGACAGGGGGGAGAGATACGCAGTATTTT
CASTTTGGRDTQYF
>.|12|TRBV10-3|TRBJ2-1|.
TGTGCCATCAGTGGTGGAGCCAATGAGCAGTTCTTC
CAISGGANEQFF
>.|16|TRBV11-2|TRBJ2-6|.
TGTGCCAGCAGCTTGGGACGGATCTCTGGGGCCAACGTCCTGACTTTC
CASSLGRISGANVLTF
>.|14|TRBV19|TRBJ1-1|.
TGTGCCAGCCGGGGGCCCCGAATGAACACTGAAGCTTTCTTT
CASRGPRMNTEAFF
>TRBD1|15|TRBV5-3|TRBJ2-7|.
TGTGCCAGAAGCCAAGGACAGGGGGGCAACTACGAGCAGTACTTC
CARSQGQGGNYEQYF
>.|12|TRBV5-1|TRBJ2-7|.
TGCGCCAGCAGCCTAAACGTCTACGAGCAGTACTTC
CASSLNVYEQYF
>.|13|TRBV7-2|TRBJ2-7|.
TGTGCCAGCAGCCCGTTCCCCTCCTACGAGCAGTACTTC
CASSPFPSYEQYF
>.|15|TRBV10-3|TRBJ2-7|.
TGTGCCATCAGTGCCCCTGAGGGTCCCTCCTACGAGCAGTACTTC
CAISAPEGPSYEQYF
>.|14|TRBV2|TRBJ2-7|few
TGTGCCAGCCTGAATGAACACGTATCCTACGAGCAGTACTTC
CASLNEHVSYEQYF
>.|13|TRBV5-1|TRBJ1-2|.
TGCGCCAGCAGCTTTACTAACCACGGTGGCTACACCTTC
CASSFTNHGGYTF
>TRBD1|14|TRBV7-9|TRBJ2-5|.
TGTGCCAGCAGTCGAGGGGGCGGGCAAGAGACCCAGTACTTC
CASSRGGGQETQYF
>.|16|TRBV5-4|TRBJ1-4|.
TGTGCCAGCAGCGATGAGGGGGGCAGGGGAACTGAAAAACTGTTTTTT
CASSDEGGRGTEKLFF
>.|17|TRBV7-9|TRBJ1-1|.
TGTGCCAGCAGCTTAGTCCCAGGGCCCTCAATGAACACTGAAGCTTTCTTT
CASSLVPGPSMNTEAFF